This is a list of T cell receptor beta chains from one sample in a study of blood T cell repertoires in COVID-19. The protocol was immunoSEQ multiplex PCR, while the TCRdb copy is restricted to in-frame clones and leaves out a portion. The data hold around 220,000 clones, with about 90% observed a single time. The source material was peripheral blood. These TCRs come from a man aged 40-55 years with active or convalescent COVID-19. Each CDR3 is given with its conserved first and last residue. The D gene is left open where the match is weak. A row's size may be missing; if present it is once, few, many or a size class.

j_call v_call d_call clone_size cdr3_nt cdr3_aa
TRBJ2-1 TRBV29-1 . . TGCAGCGGAGCGGAAAGTGACAATGAGCAGTTCTTC CSGAESDNEQFF
TRBJ2-3 TRBV11-3 . . TGTGCCAGCAGCTTAGGAGGGAGAACAGATACGCAGTATTTT CASSLGGRTDTQYF
TRBJ2-2 TRBV4-2 . . TGTGCCAGCAGCCAAGAGGCTAGCTTAGGGGAGCTGTTTTTT CASSQEASLGELFF
TRBJ2-2 TRBV15 TRBD1 . TGTGCCACCAGCAATCGAGGGGGCGCGGAAAACACCGGGGAGCTGTTTTTT CATSNRGGAENTGELFF
TRBJ2-2 TRBV12-5 TRBD1 few TGTGCTAGTGCCGAGGACAGGGGGGGCACCGGGGAGCTGTTTTTT CASAEDRGGTGELFF
TRBJ2-1 TRBV9 TRBD2 . TGTGCCAGCAGCATCCGGGGGGGCTCCTACAATGAGCAGTTCTTC CASSIRGGSYNEQFF
TRBJ1-4 TRBV28 . . TGTGCCAGCAGTTCCTCTCGGGGAGGAGGAAGGGAAAAACTGTTTTTT CASSSSRGGGREKLFF
TRBJ2-1 TRBV11-3 . . TGTGCCAGCAGCTTAGTCGCGGGGGCCCCAGGGAATGAGCAGTTCTTC CASSLVAGAPGNEQFF
TRBJ1-4 TRBV9 TRBD1 . TGTGCCAGCAGCGGTACGACAGGGTCTGGTAATGAAAAACTGTTTTTT CASSGTTGSGNEKLFF
TRBJ1-4 TRBV9 TRBD1 . TGTGCCAGCAGCCCAGGGGACAGGAAGGGTGAAAAACTGTTTTTT CASSPGDRKGEKLFF
TRBJ2-7 TRBV7-2 . . TGTGCCAGCAGCTTTAGTCACTACGAGCAGTACTTC CASSFSHYEQYF
TRBJ1-5 TRBV19 TRBD1 . TGTGCCAGTACCCGACAGGGCAAAATGCAGCCCCAGCATTTT CASTRQGKMQPQHF
TRBJ1-1 TRBV4-2 . . TGTGCCAGCAGCCAACAACGACAGGTGACGAACACTGAAGCTTTCTTT CASSQQRQVTNTEAFF
TRBJ1-2 TRBV10-1 TRBD1 few TGCGCCAGCAGTTCTGGACAGGGCAGCTATGGCTACACCTTC CASSSGQGSYGYTF
TRBJ1-2 TRBV27 . . TGTGCCAGCAGTTTAAGTAGCAAGTCCTATGGCTACACCTTC CASSLSSKSYGYTF
TRBJ1-3 TRBV27 . . TGTGCCAGCCGGGGGGCGGCGGCGGGGAACACCATATATTTT CASRGAAAGNTIYF
TRBJ2-2 TRBV15 . . TGTGCCACCAGCAGAGGTCTCATAGGGGTACCGAACACCGGGGAGCTGTTTTTT CATSRGLIGVPNTGELFF
TRBJ2-5 TRBV5-5 . . TGTGCCAGCAGCCGGGGACTCCTGGAGACCCAGTACTTC CASSRGLLETQYF
TRBJ1-3 TRBV4-1 TRBD1 . TGCGCCAGCAGCCAAGGTCGGACAGGGATCTCTGGAAACACCATATATTTT CASSQGRTGISGNTIYF
TRBJ1-1 TRBV28 . . TGTGCCAGCAGCTTTGAGATGATGAACACTGAAGCTTTCTTT CASSFEMMNTEAFF
TRBJ1-3 TRBV19 . . TGTGCCAGTAGGCTACAGGGTGGAGGCGGAAACACCATATATTTT CASRLQGGGGNTIYF
TRBJ1-2 TRBV28 TRBD1 . TGTGCCAGCAGTTCCACCGGGACAGGCAACTATGGCTACACCTTC CASSSTGTGNYGYTF
TRBJ2-3 TRBV6-5 TRBD2 . TGTGCCAGCAGTTACATTGCTAGCGGGGGTGCAGATACGCAGTATTTT CASSYIASGGADTQYF
TRBJ2-7 TRBV28 . once TGTGCCAGCAGTATAACCTCCCCCGGCTACGAGCAGTACTTC CASSITSPGYEQYF
TRBJ2-2 TRBV6-5 . . TGTGCCAGCAGTTACGAGGGGACTCTACCTGGGGAGCTGTTTTTT CASSYEGTLPGELFF
TRBJ2-2 TRBV5-4 TRBD2 . TGTGCCAGCAGCTGGGGACTAGCGGGGGATACCGGGGAGCTGTTTTTT CASSWGLAGDTGELFF
TRBJ2-3 TRBV5-1 . . TGCGCCAGCAGCTTGGACAGGCACACAGATACGCAGTATTTT CASSLDRHTDTQYF
TRBJ1-2 TRBV7-2 . . TGTGCCAGCACCCTCGGGGGGATCCCTAACTATGGCTACACCTTC CASTLGGIPNYGYTF
TRBJ2-7 TRBV7-9 TRBD1 . TGTGCCAGCAACACAGGGGGCAGGACCTACGAGCAGTACTTC CASNTGGRTYEQYF
TRBJ1-5 TRBV30 TRBD1 . TGTGCCTGGAGTGTGGACAGGGCGAGTATAGTCCTACAGCCCCAGCATTTT CAWSVDRASIVLQPQHF
TRBJ2-1 TRBV9 TRBD2 once TGTGCCAGCACCGGACTAGCGGGGGGCTACAATGAGCAGTTCTTC CASTGLAGGYNEQFF
TRBJ2-2 TRBV9 . once TGTGCCAGCAGCGTAGACGGGGTTGGGGCCGGGGAGCTGTTTTTT CASSVDGVGAGELFF
TRBJ2-1 TRBV19 TRBD2 . TGTGCCAGTTCACCTAGCGGAAACAATGAGCAGTTCTTC CASSPSGNNEQFF
TRBJ2-7 TRBV18 . . TGTGCCAGCGGGAAGGACGGGGGTGGGGACGAGCAGTACTTC CASGKDGGGDEQYF
TRBJ1-6 TRBV6-2/TRBV6-3 TRBD1 . TGTGCCAGCAGTTACCTGGGACAGGGCTATGAAGCTTCACCCCTCCACTTT CASSYLGQGYEASPLHF
TRBJ2-7 TRBV4-1 TRBD2 . TGCGCCAGCAGCCCAGGGACTAGCTCCTACGAGCAGTACTTC CASSPGTSSYEQYF
TRBJ2-7 TRBV19 . . TGTGCCAGTAGCCAGAGGCGGTCAACTCCTCCCTACGAGCAGTACTTC CASSQRRSTPPYEQYF
TRBJ2-3 TRBV4-1 TRBD2 . TGCGCCAGCAGCCAGAATCGCGGGGGTAGCACAGATACGCAGTATTTT CASSQNRGGSTDTQYF
TRBJ1-3 TRBV19 . . TGTGCCAGTAGCATATCCTTCGAGGGTGGCGGAAACACCATATATTTT CASSISFEGGGNTIYF
TRBJ1-1 TRBV3-1/TRBV3-2 . . TGTGCCAGCACAACTCTTATGAACACTGAAGCTTTCTTT CASTTLMNTEAFF
TRBJ2-7 TRBV19 TRBD1 . TGTGCCAGTAGTTACAGCCCGGGACAGGGCTACGAGCAGTACTTC CASSYSPGQGYEQYF
TRBJ2-7 TRBV18 TRBD2 . TGTGCCAGCTCATCAACTAGCGGGGGTTCCTACGAGCAGTACTTC CASSSTSGGSYEQYF
TRBJ1-5 TRBV30 . . TGTGCCTGGAGTCGCCCCAGTTCAGCCCAGCATTTT CAWSRPSSAQHF
TRBJ2-1 TRBV3-1/TRBV3-2 . many TGTGCCAGCAGCCAGGACGGGAGCTCCTACAATGAGCAGTTCTTC CASSQDGSSYNEQFF
TRBJ2-1 TRBV5-1 TRBD2 . TGCGCCAGCAGCCCTAAGACTAGCGGGGCCTACAATGAGCAGTTCTTC CASSPKTSGAYNEQFF
TRBJ1-2 TRBV19 TRBD1 . TGTGCCAGTAGTATGACAGGGTATGGTGGCTACACCTTC CASSMTGYGGYTF
TRBJ1-1 TRBV6-5 . . TGTGCCAGCAGAGCTAGCGGGGGAGGAGCTTTCTTT CASRASGGGAFF
TRBJ1-2 TRBV5-5 . . TGTGCCAGCAATCCAGGGGACAAAGATCGATATGGCTACACCTTC CASNPGDKDRYGYTF
TRBJ2-5 TRBV3-1/TRBV3-2 . once TGTGCCAGCAGCCAAGAGTCCGGGATCGGGACCCAGTACTTC CASSQESGIGTQYF
TRBJ2-1 TRBV7-3 . . TGTGCCAGCAGCTTAACCGGGGTCAATGCGGACAATGAGCAGTTCTTC CASSLTGVNADNEQFF
TRBJ1-2 TRBV28 TRBD1 . TGTGCCAGCAGCTTTGAGCAGGGACAGAGCCCCTATGGCTACACCTTC CASSFEQGQSPYGYTF
TRBJ1-2 TRBV28 TRBD1 . TGTGCCAGCAGGACGACAGGGGGTCTGGACTATGGCTACACCTTC CASRTTGGLDYGYTF
TRBJ1-1 TRBV7-3 . . TGTGCCAGCAGCTTCTCGTCAGGGGTCACTGAAGCTTTCTTT CASSFSSGVTEAFF
TRBJ2-5 TRBV5-1 TRBD1 . TGCGCCAGCAGCTCAACCGGGACAGGACAAGAGACCCAGTACTTC CASSSTGTGQETQYF
TRBJ2-1 TRBV6-6 TRBD2 . TGTGCCAGCAGTCCCCCGGGACTAGCGGCGACCAATGAGCAGTTCTTC CASSPPGLAATNEQFF